This TCR beta chain was profiled in a study of shared clonotypes between healthy human individuals (dated by TCRdb to the early 2020s). For context, the study as a whole: The cohort comprised two women and a few men aged 18 to 49 years. For each donor, CD4 naive and CD4 memory were each run on three plates, CD8 naive on two plates, and CD8 memory on one plate. To estimate repertoire size and how much clonotypes are shared between individuals, the study performed deep sequencing of blood TCR repertoires from roughly five healthy adults. To increase sequencing depth and limit assay-specific biases, TCR repertoire library preparation and sequencing were carried out by different laboratories using diverse techniques. Each donor's leukapheresis produced roughly between about 0.8 and 8.9 billion PBMCs.

Relative to germline, V is 2 bases shorter and J is 3 bases shorter, with 11 bases between their ends. There are 14 amino acids in the CDR3, from cysteine to phenylalanine inclusive. Only the CDR3 portion is preserved as DNA: 42 bases, with reading frame beginning at the first base. Looking up the germline V gene yields CDR1 SGHTA and CDR2 FQGNSA. On the study overall, not on this receptor specifically: The small number of donors limited the genetic and exposure-history diversity represented. Pairwise subsampling indicated that sequencing depth was expected to affect the degree of clonotype sharing among donors. When a handful of donors were compared, the shared fraction of clonotypes was about 5.2% for naive CD4, over 3% for naive CD8, more than 2% for memory CD4, and less than 0.5% for memory CD8. Compared with non-shared clonotypes, clonotypes shared by all four sorted-subset donors had higher generation probabilities. Incomplete sequencing was indicated by rarefaction of sorted-subset datasets, despite the large sequencing depth. Naive subsets generally had larger estimated clonotype richness than memory subsets did. Only blood was sampled, and tissue TCR repertoires likely differ from those in blood.

Using the deep immunoSEQ assay, TCR CDR3 regions were amplified from genomic DNA by multiplex PCR. Extracted genomic DNA from each cell subset was distributed evenly across all wells of several immunoSEQ 96-well plates, and each plate was treated as a replicate. For sorted subsets, each replicate PCR was loaded with roughly 0.2 ug genomic DNA, equivalent to approximately 33,000 T cell genomes. Purified libraries were measured with a Qubit 3.0 fluorometer, size-checked on a Bioanalyzer 2100, and measured again with the KAPA Library Quantification kit. A separate single-read 150-cycle Illumina NextSeq 550 flow cell was used to sequence each immunoSEQ 96-well plate. The authors' analysis ran thus. The immunoSEQ output contained only junctional sequences without quality scores, so filtering could not match that applied to full-length reads. Sequences were annotated with PyIR, a Python wrapper for IgBLAST v1.9, using IMGT germline references to assign V/J genes and CDR3. Reads were removed for weak V/J assignments (E-value above 1e-6), missing CDR3, stop codons, out-of-frame junctions, or ambiguous translated residues. V3J clonotypes were defined as sequences sharing an identical inferred V gene, J gene, and CDR3 amino acid sequence. To compute the percentage overlap between repertoires, the number of shared unique clonotypes was divided by the size of the smaller repertoire. Repertoire richness was assessed with RTK rarefaction, the Chao1 estimator, and Recon v2.1 estimates of unobserved clonotypes. Generation probabilities were computed with OLGA for all TCRbeta clonotypes obtained by the gDNA method from four donors. What TCRdb holds here is the immuneACCESS table cut down to in-frame rearrangements. Part of the clones is not present; checked against another copy, under half of the missing clones reflect an unresolved V gene, and the others are unexplained. V and J calls and clone size are those listed in that table; D and trimming were worked out from the DNA. The sample table holds a few hundred thousand clones, of which about nine tenths were seen once. About 17% of the sample comes from the top ten.

Points on this clone: Its binding antigen is unknown. No per-base quality is available; no much larger clone lies one base away.

The donors were healthy, HIV-negative adults with no recently reported acute infections or vaccinations. Every donor was a Caucasian adult residing in Nashville, Tennessee, USA. The CD8 memory samples were a combination of magnetically selected CD45RO+ cells and CCR7-negative CD45RA+ effector memory (TemRA) cells. After blood collection by leukapheresis, PBMCs were isolated using Ficoll-Histopaque density gradient centrifugation and then cryopreserved in the vapor phase of liquid nitrogen. Purity and quantity of every magnetically sorted T cell population were checked by analytical flow cytometry. From each sorted fraction, genomic DNA was isolated and quantified by UV absorbance on a Nanodrop 2000c.

The clonotype was recovered from a man aged 18 to 30 in good health. Sequencing was performed on memory CD8+ T cells sorted from blood. According to the study, the label for this sample's cell subset or site signals: CD45RO+ cells pooled with CCR7-negative TemRA cells. The chain is made from TRBV7-2 and TRBJ2-7; no D gene can be assigned with confidence. The CDR3 protein sequence reads: CASSLIARSYEQYF. The bases are TGTGCCAGCAGCTTAATTGCCAGGAGCTACGAGCAGTACTTC.